A selection of T cell receptor beta chains follows, all from one sample in a study of persistence of HIV-infected CD4 T cells. Their recognized antigens are unknown. TCRdb keeps only in-frame clones here, not all; method: immunoSEQ multiplex PCR. In the table there are more than 45,000 clones, about 81% of which are singletons. Sequences were derived from CD4+ T cells sorted from PBMCs after roughly 18-hour stimulation, sampled from a patient who received antiretroviral therapy. Receptor source: an adult man with HIV who was CMV-seropositive. Both conserved end residues are part of each CDR3. D genes are given only for firm matches. Size is stated for part of the rows, as once, few or many counts, or as a class when the clone is expanded.

clone size: -
D gene: -
V gene: TRBV14
J gene: TRBJ1-2
CDR3 protein: CASSQENRGGYTF
CDR3 DNA: TGTGCCAGCAGCCAAGAGAATAGGGGTGGCTACACCTTC

clone size: -
D gene: -
V gene: TRBV5-4
J gene: TRBJ2-4
CDR3 protein: CASSRDLAKNIQYF
CDR3 DNA: TGTGCCAGCAGCCGGGACTTAGCCAAAAACATTCAGTACTTC

clone size: once
D gene: -
V gene: TRBV10-3
J gene: TRBJ1-2
CDR3 protein: CAISESGGIANYGYTF
CDR3 DNA: TGTGCCATCAGTGAGTCGGGAGGAATAGCTAACTATGGCTACACCTTC

clone size: -
D gene: TRBD1
V gene: TRBV10-3
J gene: TRBJ2-7
CDR3 protein: CAISARTGYDEQYF
CDR3 DNA: TGTGCCATCAGTGCGAGGACAGGGTACGACGAGCAGTACTTC

clone size: -
D gene: TRBD2
V gene: TRBV6-2/TRBV6-3
J gene: TRBJ2-5
CDR3 protein: CASSWLAGAGVKTQYF
CDR3 DNA: TGTGCCAGCAGTTGGCTAGCGGGAGCGGGTGTGAAGACCCAGTACTTC

clone size: -
D gene: TRBD1
V gene: TRBV6-2/TRBV6-3
J gene: TRBJ1-2
CDR3 protein: CASSYATGYGYTF
CDR3 DNA: TGTGCCAGCAGTTACGCGACAGGGTACGGCTACACCTTC

clone size: -
D gene: -
V gene: TRBV7-8
J gene: TRBJ1-3
CDR3 protein: CASSLSVQISGNTIYF
CDR3 DNA: TGTGCCAGCAGCTTATCTGTACAGATCTCTGGAAACACCATATATTTT

clone size: -
D gene: TRBD2
V gene: TRBV7-2
J gene: TRBJ2-1
CDR3 protein: CASSMGLAGGGNNEQFF
CDR3 DNA: TGTGCCAGCAGCATGGGACTAGCGGGAGGGGGGAACAATGAGCAGTTCTTC

clone size: -
D gene: -
V gene: TRBV5-4
J gene: TRBJ2-6
CDR3 protein: CASSSRATAYGSGANVLTF
CDR3 DNA: TGTGCCAGCAGCTCCCGCGCCACCGCTTACGGCTCTGGGGCCAACGTCCTGACTTTC

clone size: -
D gene: TRBD1
V gene: TRBV7-3
J gene: TRBJ2-4
CDR3 protein: CASSSGTGQNIQYF
CDR3 DNA: TGTGCCAGCAGTTCGGGGACAGGACAAAACATTCAGTACTTC

clone size: -
D gene: TRBD1
V gene: TRBV4-3
J gene: TRBJ1-2
CDR3 protein: CASSAQGETFYGYTF
CDR3 DNA: TGCGCCAGCAGCGCACAGGGGGAGACCTTCTATGGCTACACCTTC

clone size: medium-sized
D gene: -
V gene: TRBV20-1
J gene: TRBJ1-1
CDR3 protein: CSASIQGTEAFF
CDR3 DNA: TGCAGTGCTAGTATTCAGGGAACTGAAGCTTTCTTT

clone size: -
D gene: TRBD1
V gene: TRBV18
J gene: TRBJ2-2
CDR3 protein: CASSPGNRGRVNTGELFF
CDR3 DNA: TGTGCCAGCTCACCGGGAAACAGGGGGCGTGTCAACACCGGGGAGCTGTTTTTT

clone size: -
D gene: TRBD2
V gene: TRBV19
J gene: TRBJ2-1
CDR3 protein: CASSIDVTGGENEQFF
CDR3 DNA: TGTGCCAGTAGTATAGATGTAACGGGGGGTGAAAATGAGCAGTTCTTC

clone size: few
D gene: -
V gene: TRBV10-3
J gene: TRBJ1-6
CDR3 protein: CAISSEGTDNSPLHF
CDR3 DNA: TGTGCCATCAGTTCAGAGGGGACGGATAATTCACCCCTCCACTTT

clone size: -
D gene: -
V gene: TRBV20-1
J gene: TRBJ1-4
CDR3 protein: CSASKEKLFF
CDR3 DNA: TGCAGTGCCAGCAAAGAAAAACTGTTTTTT

clone size: -
D gene: TRBD2
V gene: TRBV19
J gene: TRBJ2-3
CDR3 protein: CASSILAGSADTQYF
CDR3 DNA: TGTGCCAGTAGTATTTTAGCGGGATCCGCAGATACGCAGTATTTT

clone size: few
D gene: -
V gene: TRBV23-1
J gene: TRBJ1-1
CDR3 protein: CASKQMGRIMNTEAFF
CDR3 DNA: TGCGCCAGCAAGCAGATGGGACGGATCATGAACACTGAAGCTTTCTTT

clone size: -
D gene: -
V gene: TRBV7-9
J gene: TRBJ1-5
CDR3 protein: CASSLSLVGPQHF
CDR3 DNA: TGTGCCAGCAGCCTTTCCTTAGTCGGGCCCCAGCATTTT

clone size: -
D gene: -
V gene: TRBV7-6
J gene: TRBJ1-3
CDR3 protein: CASSPLATASGNTIYF
CDR3 DNA: TGTGCCAGCAGCCCACTAGCGACGGCCTCTGGAAACACCATATATTTT

clone size: -
D gene: TRBD1
V gene: TRBV5-1
J gene: TRBJ1-2
CDR3 protein: CASSLVGTASMLNYGYTF
CDR3 DNA: TGCGCCAGCAGCTTGGTCGGGACAGCTTCTATGCTTAACTATGGCTACACCTTC

clone size: -
D gene: -
V gene: TRBV7-9
J gene: TRBJ1-4
CDR3 protein: CASSLVAGTNEKLFF
CDR3 DNA: TGTGCCAGCAGCTTAGTGGCAGGGACTAATGAAAAACTGTTTTTT

clone size: -
D gene: TRBD2
V gene: TRBV30
J gene: TRBJ2-3
CDR3 protein: CAWTKWTSGRDTQYF
CDR3 DNA: TGTGCCTGGACCAAGTGGACTAGCGGTAGGGATACGCAGTATTTT

clone size: -
D gene: -
V gene: TRBV11-1
J gene: TRBJ2-7
CDR3 protein: CASSFAGSPEQYF
CDR3 DNA: TGTGCCAGCAGCTTTGCAGGGAGCCCAGAGCAGTACTTC

clone size: -
D gene: TRBD2
V gene: TRBV25-1
J gene: TRBJ2-7
CDR3 protein: CASSPGLAAHYEQYF
CDR3 DNA: TGTGCCAGCTCGCCGGGACTAGCGGCTCACTACGAGCAGTACTTC

clone size: few
D gene: -
V gene: TRBV25-1
J gene: TRBJ1-4
CDR3 protein: CASSRAHGNEKLFF
CDR3 DNA: TGTGCCTCCAGTCGGGCCCACGGGAATGAAAAACTGTTTTTT

clone size: few
D gene: TRBD1
V gene: TRBV12-3/TRBV12-4
J gene: TRBJ1-2
CDR3 protein: CASRLGTVYGYTF
CDR3 DNA: TGTGCCAGCAGACTGGGGACAGTGTATGGCTACACCTTC

clone size: -
D gene: -
V gene: TRBV29-1
J gene: TRBJ2-2
CDR3 protein: CSVEETGYTGELFF
CDR3 DNA: TGCAGCGTAGAAGAGACAGGCTACACCGGGGAGCTGTTTTTT

clone size: -
D gene: TRBD1
V gene: TRBV4-1
J gene: TRBJ1-6
CDR3 protein: CASSQDLQGRSPLHF
CDR3 DNA: TGCGCCAGCAGCCAAGATCTACAGGGGCGTTCACCCCTCCACTTT

clone size: once
D gene: -
V gene: TRBV7-8
J gene: TRBJ2-6
CDR3 protein: CASSLANGANVLTF
CDR3 DNA: TGTGCCAGCAGCTTAGCAAATGGGGCCAACGTCCTGACTTTC

clone size: once
D gene: TRBD1
V gene: TRBV6-5
J gene: TRBJ1-4
CDR3 protein: CASILQGAVNEKLFF
CDR3 DNA: TGTGCCAGCATCTTACAGGGGGCGGTTAATGAAAAACTGTTTTTT

clone size: -
D gene: TRBD1
V gene: TRBV6-6
J gene: TRBJ1-2
CDR3 protein: CASSYATGGNYGYTF
CDR3 DNA: TGTGCCAGCAGTTACGCGACAGGGGGAAACTATGGCTACACCTTC

clone size: -
D gene: -
V gene: TRBV12-3/TRBV12-4
J gene: TRBJ1-3
CDR3 protein: CASSFGKSTRYF
CDR3 DNA: TGTGCCAGCAGTTTTGGTAAATCGACCCGCTATTTT

clone size: -
D gene: TRBD1
V gene: TRBV4-2
J gene: TRBJ1-1
CDR3 protein: CASSQETGGNTEAFF
CDR3 DNA: TGTGCCAGCAGCCAGGAGACAGGGGGGAACACTGAAGCTTTCTTT

clone size: once
D gene: -
V gene: TRBV5-6
J gene: TRBJ1-6
CDR3 protein: CASSRAVRVRSPLHF
CDR3 DNA: TGTGCCAGTTCGAGGGCGGTCAGGGTACGTTCACCCCTCCACTTT

clone size: -
D gene: -
V gene: TRBV5-1
J gene: TRBJ2-5
CDR3 protein: CASSLEALGGETQYF
CDR3 DNA: TGCGCCAGCAGCTTGGAGGCCCTGGGGGGAGAGACCCAGTACTTC

clone size: -
D gene: -
V gene: TRBV18
J gene: TRBJ1-1
CDR3 protein: CASSSRENTEAFF
CDR3 DNA: TGTGCCAGCTCAAGCAGGGAGAACACTGAAGCTTTCTTT